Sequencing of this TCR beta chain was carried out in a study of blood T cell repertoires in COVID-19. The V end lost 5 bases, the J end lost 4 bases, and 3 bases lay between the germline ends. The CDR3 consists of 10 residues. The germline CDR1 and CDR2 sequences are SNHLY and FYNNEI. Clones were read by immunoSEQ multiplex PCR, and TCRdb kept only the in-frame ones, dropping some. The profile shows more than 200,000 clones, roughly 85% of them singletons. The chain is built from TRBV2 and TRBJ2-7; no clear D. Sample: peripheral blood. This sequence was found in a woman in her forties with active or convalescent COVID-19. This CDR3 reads CASSIYEQYF. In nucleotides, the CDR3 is TGTGCCAGCAGTATATACGAGCAGTACTTC. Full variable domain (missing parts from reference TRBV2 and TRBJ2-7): EPEVTQTPSHQVTQMGQEVILRCVPISNHLYFYWYRQILGQKVEFLVSFYNNEISEKSEIFDDQFSVERPDGSNFTLKIRSTKLEDSAMYFCASSIYEQYFGPGTRLTVT.